These 6 T cell receptor beta chains were all obtained from the same sample, sequenced in a study of cytomegalovirus exposure and HLA in healthy donors. Measured with immunoSEQ multiplex PCR; TCRdb has only the in-frame clones, and not every one. The sample gives 190,000 or so clones, about 86% of which show up once; 2.5% to 3% is in the top ten. Input material: PBMCs. The receptors were gathered from a woman younger than 35 in good health and CMV-seropositive.

The genes are TRBV7-6 and TRBJ1-1; no definite D call. The CDR3 runs 13 residues. Germline CDR1 and CDR2: SGHVS and FNYEAQ. V lost 5 bases to trimming and J lost 3 bases, with 10 bases between them. The CDR3 DNA is TGTGCCAGCAGCCCCAACGGGTACACTGAAGCTTTCTTT. Translated: CASSPNGYTEAFF.

The chain is built from TRBV7-7 and TRBJ2-1, with D possibly matching TRBD2 (6 bases). The V end was cut by 2 bases, the J end by 13 bases, with 18 bases between. The CDR3 loop spans 14 amino acids. The germline V gene encodes CDR1 SSHAT and CDR2 FNYEAQ (reference sequence). The CDR3 is CASSLSRDSPHQFF. CDR3 DNA: TGTGCCAGCAGCTTATCCAGGGACTCCCCTCATCAGTTCTTC.

The chain links TRBV4-3 to TRBJ1-6; D not certain. CDR3 length: 16 residues. V lost 1 base and J lost 6, with 13 bases in between. From germline, CDR1 is LGHNA and CDR2 YSLEER. The CDR3 loop reads CASSQGRGVGNSPLHF. The CDR3 bases are TGCGCCAGCAGCCAAGGCCGGGGTGTTGGTAATTCACCCCTCCACTTT.

J is TRBJ1-5 and V is TRBV6-6; 7 nucleotides line up with TRBD1. Germline CDR1 is MNHNY and CDR2 is SVGAGI (reference sequence). This CDR3 is 16 amino acids long. V lost 7 bases and J lost 4; bases outside the gene matches: 13. The CDR3 DNA is TGTGCCAGCAATGTGGGGTTACAGGGGTCTAATCAGCCCCAGCATTTT. This gives the protein CASNVGLQGSNQPQHF.

V and J are TRBV12-5 and TRBJ2-1, with 8 bases aligning to TRBD2. The germline CDR1 and CDR2 sequences are LGHNT and FRNRAP. V was clipped by 7 bases and J by 6 bases; unmatched bases: 5. The CDR3 spans 13 residues. The CDR3: CASAQGTSNEQFF. The DNA for the CDR3 is TGTGCTAGTGCCCAAGGGACTAGCAATGAGCAGTTCTTC.

The rearrangement uses TRBV2 and TRBJ1-2; maybe TRBD1 (5 bases). V was trimmed by 0 bases and J by 4 bases, leaving 6 bases between them. The germline V gene encodes CDR1 SNHLY and CDR2 FYNNEI. This CDR3 is built from 13 residues. The CDR3 DNA follows: TGTGCCAGCAGTGAAGCCAGGGTCTATGGCTACACCTTC. It codes for CASSEARVYGYTF.